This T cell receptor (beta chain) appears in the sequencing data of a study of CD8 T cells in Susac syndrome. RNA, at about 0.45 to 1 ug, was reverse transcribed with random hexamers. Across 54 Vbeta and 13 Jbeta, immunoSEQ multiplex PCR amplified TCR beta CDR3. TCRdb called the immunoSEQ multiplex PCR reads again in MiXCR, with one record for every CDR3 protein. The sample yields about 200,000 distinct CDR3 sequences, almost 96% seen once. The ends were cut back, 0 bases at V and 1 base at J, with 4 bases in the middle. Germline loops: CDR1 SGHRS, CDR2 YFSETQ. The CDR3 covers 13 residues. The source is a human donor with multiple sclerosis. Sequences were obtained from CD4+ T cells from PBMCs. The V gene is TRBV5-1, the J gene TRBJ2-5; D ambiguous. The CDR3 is CASSLEGQETQYF. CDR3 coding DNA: TGCGCCAGCAGCTTGGAGGGCCAAGAGACCCAGTACTTC.